This T cell receptor beta chain was sequenced for a study of CD8 T cells in Susac syndrome. Reverse transcription of about 0.45 to 1 ug RNA was performed with random hexamers. TCRdb called the immunoSEQ multiplex PCR reads again in MiXCR, with one record for every CDR3 protein. Altogether 200,000 to 250,000 distinct CDR3 sequences are present, approximately 92% being singletons, with the ten largest covering less than 0.075%. Peripheral blood CD8+ and CD4+ T cells were profiled by TCR beta sequencing. The patients serving as multiple sclerosis controls were treatment-naive. They had stable or active relapsing-remitting disease and fulfilled revised McDonald criteria. TEMRA cells were enriched by FACS, and CD4+ and CD8+ T cells were negatively isolated. The CDR3 runs to 14 residues. V lost 7 bases, J lost 0 bases, and 7 bases lay in between. Per germline, CDR1 LGHDT and CDR2 YNNKEL (reference sequence).

Source material: CD4+ T cells from PBMCs. The chain uses TRBV3-1 and TRBJ2-6; D ambiguous. This TCR derives from a human donor with multiple sclerosis. CDR3 coding DNA: TGTGCCAGCAAGAGAATCTCTGGGGCCAACGTCCTGACTTTC. It encodes CASKRISGANVLTF. Full variable domain (outside the CDR3, taken from reference TRBV3-1 and TRBJ2-6): DTAVSQTPKYLVTQMGNDKSIKCEQNLGHDTMYWYKQDSKKFLKIMFSYNNKELIINETVPNRFSPKSPDKAHLNLHINSLELGDSAVYFCASKRISGANVLTFGAGSRLTVL.